The sequence of this T cell receptor beta chain was determined in a study of graft-versus-host responses after intestinal transplantation (dated by TCRdb to the early 2020s). Study-level background: Multivisceral, liver-intestinal, or isolated intestinal transplants were received by the recipients. Donor T cell macrochimerism was defined as a peak of at least 4% donor T cells among recipient peripheral blood mononuclear cells. After intestinal transplantation, graft-versus-host and host-versus-graft alloreactive T cell clones in the graft, circulation and bone marrow were tracked using bulk TCR-beta CDR3 sequencing. Alloreactive clones were identified by sequencing pre-transplant mixed lymphocyte reaction products and comparing these products with unstimulated pre-transplant donor and recipient T cells. A cohort of under 30 intestinal transplant recipients, including one retransplant, was enrolled, and 3 patients lacking pretransplant specimens were excluded. Every recipient was given anti-thymocyte globulin induction, followed by roughly 3 years of maintenance tacrolimus and steroids. Rather than going through the commercial service, samples from a few later patients were sequenced in-house on an Illumina MiSeq and processed with MiXCR.

What this sample's time point label stands for: cells obtained before transplantation from donor or recipient. CD3+CD4+ and CD3+CD8+ populations were FACS-sorted from unstimulated pre-transplant donor and recipient cells taken from spleen or lymph nodes. Worth noting for this clone: There is no known antigen for this receptor. No per-base quality is available; no much larger clone lies one base away.

CDR1 and CDR2 are drawn from the germline V gene: SQVTM, ANQGSEA. V and J are truncated by 6 bases and 5 bases respectively, leaving an intervening sequence of 16 bases. The CDR3 sequence holds 13 residues, the cysteine and phenylalanine included. Of all the DNA, just the CDR3 is kept, 39 bases in frame from base 1. Broader findings and caveats from the paper: The conclusions were limited by the relatively low number and heterogeneity of the intestinal transplant patients. Patients with donor T cell macrochimerism had high GvH to HvG T cell clonal ratios in their allografts. Early after transplant, peak levels of circulating GvH clones were associated with declines in HvG clones. GvH clones turned up in recipient bone marrow, with some appearing earlier in ileal mucosa or blood, a pattern consistent with an intestinal mucosal origin.

Library construction relied on the immunoSEQ multiplex PCR assay. In most patients, genomic DNA was isolated using the Qiagen DNeasy Blood and Tissue Kit and sent frozen to Adaptive Biotechnologies for TCR sequencing. For most patients, genomic DNA was subjected to high-throughput TCR-beta CDR3 sequencing by Adaptive Biotechnologies. In the source study's methods: Adaptive's ImmunoSEQ software supplied the TCR sequencing data for 18 patients, while MiXCR and VDJtools were used to process three other patients. CD4 versus CD8 sorting errors were corrected by removing sequences found in both subsets at a frequency ratio below 5:1. CDR3 nucleotide sequences shared between donor and recipient were removed because their origin could not be assigned. To count as alloreactive, a clone needed at least 2-fold expansion over unstimulated cells and a minimum CFSE-low frequency of 0.002% (template counts) or 0.001% (read counts). Mappable clones were those detected in sequenced pre-transplant spleen, lymph node, or MLR CFSE-low populations of the donor or recipient. The cumulative frequency of alloreactive clones was calculated as a percentage of all sequences, weighted by copy number. Held by TCRdb, this immuneACCESS table contains in-frame sequences only and omits some clones. Under half of the omission traces to an unresolved V gene where checked; the cause of the rest is unknown. Clone size and V and J calls were adopted from that table, with D and trimming inferred from the DNA. In all, the sample holds 80,000 to 100,000 clones, and 91% of those were seen once. The ten largest make up roughly 0.2% of the sample.

Sequenced here: unstimulated CD4+ T cells sorted from spleen or lymph node cells, sampled before transplant. The origin of this receptor is a human donor who was the organ donor for an intestinal transplant. The V gene is TRBV29-1 and the J gene is TRBJ2-5; a tentative D match to TRBD1 spans 5 bases. The encoded CDR3 is CSVRTGLGETQYF. The DNA sequence follows: TGCAGCGTCCGAACAGGTCTCGGCGAGACCCAGTACTTC.